The clone carrying this T cell receptor beta chain came up a few times. Its cognate antigen is unknown. These data come from a study of T cell repertoires in cytomegalovirus infection. Across the study: Public TCR beta signatures provided an indication of both CMV infection and a matching HLA type.

MiXCR, applied by TCRdb to the reads, yields one record per CDR3 protein. The table lists fewer than 400,000 distinct CDR3 sequences, 15% to 20% of them singletons. The CDR3 extends over 15 amino acids. The germline V gene has CDR1 SEHNR and CDR2 FQNEAQ (reference sequence). Deletions cut 5 bases from V and 0 bases from J, with 11 bases between. General study points: Public TCR beta family frequency separated CMV-and-HLA carriers, including in an independent cohort. The response measured ex vivo was dominated by TCR beta clonotypes (HLA-C-restricted and CMV-specific).

This TCR was recovered from a human donor in good health (CMV status not recorded). Some clones in this sample may be carry-over from other donors' samples. Sequenced: PBMCs. The chain links TRBV7-9 to TRBJ1-3; D uncertain. CDR3 loop: CASSLSSSSGNTIYF. CDR3 coding DNA: TGTGCCAGCAGCCTCAGTTCGAGCTCTGGAAACACCATATATTTT.